The 30 T cell receptor beta chains below all came from one sample that was sequenced in a study of tumor-infiltrating lymphocytes in primary liver carcinoma (dated by TCRdb to the late 2010s). TRIzol reagent was used to extract blood RNA from unsorted whole blood, while the DNeasy Blood & Tissue kit provided the germline DNA. The instrument given in TCRdb is Illumina HiSeq 2500. Starting from approximately 0.5 ug total RNA, TCRbeta-specific cDNA was produced by reverse transcription with a constant-region primer and ProtoScript II reverse transcriptase. Three nested multiplex PCR rounds, following a slightly modified ARM-PCR procedure, were used to build the TCRbeta libraries. Each of the first two PCR rounds ran for roughly 9 cycles and used multiplex TRBV1-TRBV30 forward primers together with a Cbeta reverse primer. The public reads were quality trimmed at Q25 with fastp and then assembled into clones with MiXCR by TCRdb, keeping productive beta chains. A single entry per CDR3 protein holds the most common genes and DNA from its merged rows. Across this sample there are fewer than 350,000 distinct CDR3 sequences, with 50% to 70% seen only once. Roughly 9% of the sample goes to the ten largest clones.

Sequenced material: peripheral blood. These receptors were collected from a man between 40 and 49 years old with primary liver carcinoma and hepatitis B virus infection.

Note on this clonotype: A junction end diverges from the germline sequence, so it may reflect a read error. The gene calls are TRBV29-1 and TRBJ2-7; 7 positions match TRBD1. Germline values: CDR1 SQVTM, CDR2 ANQGSEA. The CDR3 contains 15 residues. This CDR3 reads CSAGSRTGASHEQYF. The CDR3 DNA reads TGCAGCGCTGGGTCCAGGACAGGAGCCTCCCACGAGCAATACTTC.

The V gene is TRBV5-6, the J gene TRBJ1-2; D unresolved. Trimming stripped 2 bases from V and 0 bases from J, with 14 bases between. This CDR3 region has 16 residues. Germline loops: CDR1 SGHDT, CDR2 YYEEEE. DNA of the CDR3: TGTGCCAGCAGCTTCGGTCCGATAGAAGCTAACTATGGCTACACCTTC. The encoded protein is CASSFGPIEANYGYTF.

Worth noting for this clonotype: A read error may be the cause here, since a much bigger clone is one base away. J is TRBJ2-3 and V is TRBV29-1; 11 bases line up with TRBD2. CDR1 is SQVTM and CDR2 is ANQGSEA in the germline V gene. The length of the CDR3 is 17 residues. The CDR3 protein is CSIERSRLAGTTDTQYF. CDR3 in DNA: TGCAGCATTGAAAGGTCCCGACTAGCGGGAACCACAGATACGCAGTATTTT.

The chain is built from TRBV4-3 and TRBJ2-7, with TRBD2 matching over 7 bases. Trimming cost V 0 bases and J 6 bases; bases outside gene matches: 11. Germline V CDR1 and CDR2: LGHNA, YSLEER. This CDR3 contains 16 residues. CDR3 sequence (DNA): TGCGCCAGCAGCCAAGATAGGGAACGAGCGGGAATCGAGCAGTACTTC. The encoded protein is CASSQDRERAGIEQYF.

A few counts support this clonotype. The chain combines TRBV28 with TRBJ1-2; 7 bases match TRBD1. V shed 1 base, J shed 10 bases, and the junction held 3 bases outside the gene matches. CDR3 size: 12 residues. The V gene's germline CDR1 is MDHEN and CDR2 SYDVKM. CDR3 bases: TGTGCCAGCAGTTTATCCGACAGGGACTACACCTTC. Translated, it gives CASSLSDRDYTF.

In regard to this clonotype: This may arise from a read error, as a much more abundant clone is one base away. The chain recombines TRBV11-2 with TRBJ2-5; 8 positions match TRBD2. The CDR3 is 15 amino acids. Germline V gene sequence: CDR1 SGHAT, CDR2 FQNNGV. The CDR3 sequence is CASSPPTSGRETHYF. CDR3 DNA sequence: TGTGCCAGCAGCCCTCCCACCAGCGGGAGAGAGACCCACTACTTC.

In its sample, this clonotype was seen once. The rearrangement joins TRBV11-2 to TRBJ2-3; a weak D match, TRBD2 (5 bases). The ends were cut back, 2 bases at V and 14 bases at J, with 20 bases in the middle. The CDR3 contains 14 residues. Per germline, CDR1 SGHAT and CDR2 FQNNGV. CDR3 coding DNA: TGTGCCAGCAGCTTAAGGAGAGGGTCAGATACACGGTATTTT. Protein product: CASSLRRGSDTRYF.

About this clonotype itself: At one end, the junction sequence differs from germline, possibly due to a read error. This chain uses TRBV4-2 with TRBJ2-7; D is possibly TRBD2 (6 bases). The CDR3 has 16 residues. Germline values: CDR1 LGHNA, CDR2 YNFKEQ. The CDR3: CVSSPAGSGTTGEQYF. The CDR3 DNA reads as TGTGTCAGCAGCCCTGCGGGTAGCGGTACTACTGGAGAGCAGTACTTC.

About this clonotype: This may stem from a read error, because a much larger clone lies one nucleotide away. V gene TRBV6-5 combines with J gene TRBJ1-6, with D possibly matching TRBD1 (6 bases). This CDR3 is built from 16 residues. Germline lookup yields CDR1 MNHEY and CDR2 SVGAGI. CDR3 amino acids: CASRPGTSSYNSLLHF. The CDR3 DNA sequence: TGTGCCAGCAGACCCGGGACATCCTCCTATAATTCACTCCTCCACTTT.

This clonotype has just a few counts. The J gene is TRBJ1-6, the V gene TRBV14; 7 nucleotides agree with TRBD1. Germline V CDR1 and CDR2: SGHDN, FVKESK. The CDR3 is 14 residues long. Trimming cost V 8 bases and J 10 bases; bases outside gene matches: 11. The CDR3 region has the DNA TGTGCCAGCCGGGTTTCACAGGGGAACTCACCCCTCCACTTT. This gives the protein CASRVSQGNSPLHF.

For this clonotype: Germline and junction disagree at one end, which may indicate a read error. The chain employs TRBV11-2 and TRBJ2-5; D perhaps matches TRBD2 (6 bases). The germline V gene encodes CDR1 SGHAT and CDR2 FQNNGV. This CDR3 spans 17 amino acids. The CDR3 sequence is CASSLDLKAGRQETQYF. The CDR3 nucleotides are TGTGCCAGCAGCTTAGATCTAAAGGCGGGAAGGCAAGAGACACAGTACTTC.

In its sample, this clonotype was seen a few times. V gene TRBV28 combines with J gene TRBJ1-5; tentatively, D is TRBD1 (6 bases). V was shortened by 7 bases and J by 4 bases, with 23 bases between the two germline ends. Per germline, CDR1 MDHEN and CDR2 SYDVKM. The CDR3 is made up of 17 amino acids. CDR3 sequence: CASKGKFGGPRNQPQHF. CDR3 coding DNA: TGTGCCAGCAAAGGAAAGTTCGGGGGGCCAAGGAATCAGCCCCAGCATTTT.

This chain links TRBV28 with TRBJ1-4; TRBD1 aligns across 9 bases. The V segment lost 0 bases and the J segment 2 bases; nucleotides outside the gene matches: 4. Germline CDR1 is MDHEN and CDR2 is SYDVKM. CDR3 size: 17 residues. CDR3 in amino acids: CASSLWTGGVTNEKLFF. The DNA of the CDR3 is TGTGCCAGCAGTTTATGGACAGGGGGAGTCACTAATGAAAAACTGTTTTTT.

Concerning this clonotype itself: This CDR3 is missing its conserved last phenylalanine or tryptophan, likely due to a read error. The rearrangement uses TRBV28 and TRBJ1-3; unclear D gene. Germline CDR1 MDHEN, CDR2 SYDVKM. This CDR3 region has 16 residues. The CDR3 loop is CAISSRRRGSGNTIYL. The CDR3 nucleotides read TGTGCCATCAGTTCCCGCCGACGTGGCTCTGGAAACACCATATATTTA.

As regards this clonotype: Since a much larger clone is just one base distant, this may be a read error. The rearrangement links TRBV29-1 to TRBJ1-2, with 9 bases lining up with TRBD1. CDR1 SQVTM and CDR2 ANQGSEA come from the germline V gene. The junction had 10 bases not matched to a gene; V was cut back by 4 bases and J by 7 bases. This CDR3 has 14 residues. The CDR3 spells CSVGKGDRVSGYTF. CDR3 DNA: TGCAGCGTTGGAAAGGGGGACAGGGTATCTGGCTACACCTTC.

This clonotype turned up a few times. This sequence joins TRBV5-4 and TRBJ2-5; TRBD1 aligns across 12 bases. CDR1 is SGHNT, CDR2 YYREEE, per germline (reference sequence). V shed 5 bases, J shed 3 bases, and the junction held 5 bases outside the gene matches. This CDR3 region has 15 residues. CDR3 residues: CASRGTGGLEETQYF. As DNA, the CDR3 is TGTGCCAGCAGGGGGACAGGGGGCCTGGAAGAGACCCAGTACTTC.

Comments on this clonotype: The conserved closing phenylalanine or tryptophan is absent in this CDR3, likely reflecting a read error. J is TRBJ2-7 and V is TRBV28, with 9 bases fitting TRBD1. The germline V gene encodes CDR1 MDHEN and CDR2 SYDVKM. This CDR3 spans 14 amino acids. V shed 6 bases and J 7 bases; nucleotides not matched to a gene: 10. The CDR3 DNA reads TGTGCCAGCAGCCTCGACAGGGGGAGAGGGGAGCAGTACTTG. Protein: CASSLDRGRGEQYL.

This clonotype was recorded a few times. The chain joins TRBV5-1 to TRBJ2-7; 7 bases map to TRBD1. The CDR3 length is 15 residues. The junction had 8 bases not matched to a gene; V was cut back by 3 bases and J by 2 bases. Germline V lookup: CDR1 SGHRS, CDR2 YFSETQ. CDR3 in DNA: TGCGCCAGCAGCTCCCGGGACAGCAGCACCTACGAGCAGTACTTC. It specifies CASSSRDSSTYEQYF. The full variable domain, its missing parts supplied by reference TRBV5-1 and TRBJ2-7, is KAGVTQTPRYLIKTRGQQVTLSCSPISGHRSVSWYQQTPGQGLQFLFEYFSETQRNKGNFPGRFSGRQFSNSRSEMNVSTLELGDSALYLCASSSRDSSTYEQYFGPGTRLTVT.

In the case of this clonotype: A much larger clonotype is one base distant, so this may be a read error. The chain couples TRBV12-3 or TRBV12-4 to TRBJ2-3; 7 nucleotides agree with TRBD2. The CDR3 extends over 17 amino acids. CDR3 coding DNA: TGTGCCAGCAGTCTACGCGTCAGCGGGACCCGCACAGCTACGCAGTATTTT. This sequence encodes CASSLRVSGTRTATQYF.

This chain uses TRBV5-5 with TRBJ2-1; 8 bases are shared with TRBD2. The CDR3 covers 15 residues. After removal of 4 bases from V and 11 bases from J, the junction contained 14 bases not matched to a gene. Per germline, CDR1 SGHKS and CDR2 YYEKEE (reference sequence). For the CDR3, the DNA is TGTGCCAGCAGCACACCGGGACTAGAGGATTATAAGCAGTTCTTC. Protein sequence: CASSTPGLEDYKQFF.

This chain links TRBV6-1 with TRBJ2-3; 11 nucleotides align to TRBD2. J gave up 2 bases and V 3 bases, and 7 bases lay outside the gene matches. The CDR3 sequence is 17 residues long. Germline loops: CDR1 MNHNS, CDR2 SASEGT. The CDR3 is CASSDFLAGGPTDTQYF. The CDR3 DNA follows: TGTGCCAGCAGTGATTTTTTAGCGGGAGGGCCCACAGATACGCAGTATTTT.

For this clonotype: This could be a read error, since a much larger clone is one nucleotide away. The chain has TRBV6-1 and TRBJ2-7; 9 bases map to TRBD1. V shed 5 bases, J shed 6 bases, and the junction held 11 bases outside the gene matches. Germline V CDR1 and CDR2: MNHNS, SASEGT. The CDR3 is 15 residues long. CDR3 sequence: CASSFNRGQRIEQYF. The CDR3 region has the DNA TGTGCCAGCAGTTTCAACAGGGGGCAGAGAATCGAGCAGTACTTC.

This clonotype is a singleton in its sample. Just one base apart from a much larger clone, this may be a read error. V is TRBV6-2 or TRBV6-3 and J is TRBJ2-1, with D possibly matching TRBD2 (6 bases). CDR3 size: 16 residues. The germline V gene encodes CDR1 MNHEY and CDR2 SVGEGT. V lost 6 bases and J 1 base, leaving 16 bases between the germline ends. DNA for the CDR3: TGTGCCAGCAGCTCACGGGAGCGGGTTTCCTACAATGAGCAGTTCTTC. It codes for CASSSRERVSYNEQFF.

J is TRBJ1-5 and V is TRBV12-3 or TRBV12-4, with D possibly being TRBD1 (5 bases). The CDR3 is 13 residues long. V lost 2 bases, J lost 8 bases, and 10 bases lay in between. The CDR3 sequence: CASSLRGMKPQHF. The CDR3 nucleotides are TGTGCCAGCAGTTTAAGGGGAATGAAGCCCCAGCATTTT.

This clonotype was seen a single time. The junction does not match germline at one end; this may be a read error. This chain connects TRBV29-1 to TRBJ1-1; a weak D match, TRBD1 (6 bases). Germline CDR1 and CDR2: SQVTM and ANQGSEA. This CDR3 has 13 amino acids. CDR3 loop: CSGRGHLNTEAFF. Written as DNA, the CDR3 is TGCAGCGGTCGGGGACATTTGAACACTGAGGCTTTCTTT.

A remark on this clonotype: One end of the junction is discordant with germline, which a read error may explain. The chain joins TRBV4-1 to TRBJ2-7; 7 positions match TRBD1. Germline lookup yields CDR1 MGHRA and CDR2 YSYEKL. This CDR3 spans 16 amino acids. This chain's CDR3 is CACQDLGKQGHYEHYF. CDR3 sequence (DNA): TGCGCCTGCCAAGACCTAGGGAAACAGGGGCACTACGAGCACTACTTC.

The gene calls are TRBV28 and TRBJ2-2, with D possibly matching TRBD2 (5 bases). V lost 3 bases to trimming and J lost 3 bases, with 8 bases between them. CDR3 size: 14 residues. CDR1 and CDR2 from the germline V gene are MDHEN and SYDVKM. CDR3 in DNA: TGTGCCAGCAGTTTCACGGGGTACACCGGGGAGCTGTTTTTT. Translation: CASSFTGYTGELFF.

The chain combines TRBV4-2 with TRBJ2-2; 8 positions match TRBD1. Germline CDR1 reads LGHNA; CDR2 reads YNFKEQ. This CDR3 region has 17 residues. V gave up 3 bases and J gave up 6 bases; unmatched junction bases: 12. The chain's CDR3 is CASSHMPGQAAAGELFF. CDR3 nucleotide sequence: TGTGCCAGCAGCCACATGCCGGGACAGGCAGCGGCCGGGGAGCTGTTTTTT.

Points on this clonotype: The junction departs from germline at one end; a sequencing error may be responsible. The chain joins TRBV29-1 to TRBJ1-1, with D perhaps TRBD1 (5 bases). Germline V gene data show CDR1 as SQVTM and CDR2 as ANQGSEA. The CDR3 covers 14 residues. In DNA form, the CDR3 reads TGCAGCGTTGAATCGACAGATATGAACACTGAAGCTTTATTT. Its translation: CSVESTDMNTEALF.

This chain links TRBV4-1 with TRBJ2-4; D not certain. The CDR3 consists of 15 residues. V lost 1 base to trimming and J lost 3 bases, with 10 bases between them. Germline loops: CDR1 MGHRA, CDR2 YSYEKL. CDR3 loop: CASSQASGVKNIQYF. CDR3 sequence (DNA): TGCGCCAGCAGCCAAGCATCTGGGGTCAAAAACATTCAGTACTTC.